A single sample is the source of the 7 T cell receptor beta chains below, sequenced in a study of T cell changes during pregnancy in multiple sclerosis. Measured with immunoSEQ multiplex PCR; TCRdb has only the in-frame clones, and not every one. The sample consists of 75,000 to 100,000 clones, 80% to 95% of them appearing once. The material sequenced was peripheral blood, taken after pregnancy. The receptors were sampled from a female donor with multiple sclerosis, enrolled in a pregnancy study.

This clone has a single count. V and J are TRBV10-2 and TRBJ1-3, with D unresolved. Germline V CDR1 and CDR2: WSHSY, SAAADI. With 3 bases removed from V and 0 bases from J, the gap between germline ends came to 6 bases. This CDR3 is built from 14 residues. The CDR3 DNA follows: TGCGCCAGCAGTGAAGCCGGCTCTGGAAACACCATATATTTT. It codes for CASSEAGSGNTIYF.

This clone has only one observation. The J gene is TRBJ1-5, the V gene TRBV27; tentative D call: TRBD1 (6 bases). Germline loops: CDR1 MNHEY, CDR2 SMNVEV (reference sequence). Trimming cost V 6 bases and J 0 bases, with 12 bases left between them. CDR3 length equals 15 residues. The CDR3 spells CASRTGTTSNQPQHF. CDR3 bases: TGTGCCAGCAGGACCGGGACAACTAGCAATCAGCCCCAGCATTTT.

The chain has TRBV9 and TRBJ2-1; 11 positions agree with TRBD2. The CDR3 is made up of 14 amino acids. Germline V gene data show CDR1 as SGDLS and CDR2 as YYNGEE. Losses at the gene ends were 2 bases for V and 9 bases for J; bases not matched to a gene: 4. In nucleotides, the CDR3 is TGTGCCAGCAGCGTGACTAGCGGGGCCAGTGAGCAGTTCTTC. Translated: CASSVTSGASEQFF.

This chain connects TRBV6-1 to TRBJ2-5; no clear D. Trimming pared 0 bases from V and 2 bases from J, leaving 10 bases between. Germline values: CDR1 MNHNS, CDR2 SASEGT. This CDR3 comprises 15 residues. CDR3 protein: CASSEAGQYQETQYF. DNA for the CDR3: TGTGCCAGCAGTGAAGCTGGCCAATATCAAGAGACCCAGTACTTC.

J is TRBJ2-2 and V is TRBV4-3, with D perhaps TRBD2 (5 bases). Trimming stripped 6 bases from V and 7 bases from J, with 12 bases between. CDR3 length: 13 residues. Germline loops: CDR1 LGHNA, CDR2 YSLEER. In nucleotides, the CDR3 is TGCGCCAGCAGTCCGAGGGTATTCGGGGAGCTGTTTTTT. Protein sequence: CASSPRVFGELFF.

CDR3 region: CASRRGLDLNEQFF. The CDR3 DNA is TGTGCCAGTAGGAGGGGACTAGACCTCAATGAGCAGTTCTTC. The chain carries TRBV19 and TRBJ2-1, with 8 bases fitting TRBD2. Germline assignment: CDR1 LNHDA and CDR2 SQIVND (reference sequence). This CDR3 spans 14 amino acids. With V trimmed by 6 bases and J by 6 bases, 7 bases remained unmatched.

The chain links TRBV6-5 to TRBJ1-3; 7 nucleotides match TRBD1. The germline V gene has CDR1 MNHEY and CDR2 SVGAGI. The length of the CDR3 is 15 residues. The trim removed 0 bases at V and 6 bases at J, leaving 5 bases unmatched. The DNA for the CDR3 is TGTGCCAGCAGTTACTCGAACAGGGGAGAAAACACCATATATTTT. Translated, it gives CASSYSNRGENTIYF.